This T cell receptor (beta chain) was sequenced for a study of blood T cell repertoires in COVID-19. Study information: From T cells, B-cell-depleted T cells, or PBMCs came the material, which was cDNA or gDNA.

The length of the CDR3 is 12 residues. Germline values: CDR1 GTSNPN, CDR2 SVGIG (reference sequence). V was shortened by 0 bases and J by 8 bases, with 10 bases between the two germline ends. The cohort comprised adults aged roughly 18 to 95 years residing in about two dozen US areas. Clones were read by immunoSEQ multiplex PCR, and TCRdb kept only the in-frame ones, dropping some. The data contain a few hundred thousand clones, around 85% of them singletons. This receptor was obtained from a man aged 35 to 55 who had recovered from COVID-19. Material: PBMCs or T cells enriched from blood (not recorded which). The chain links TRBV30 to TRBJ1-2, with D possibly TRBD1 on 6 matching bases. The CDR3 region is CAWSVGGGGYTF. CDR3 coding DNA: TGTGCCTGGAGTGTAGGGGGAGGGGGCTACACCTTC.